The entry below gives a single T cell receptor beta chain sequence along with its context. As yet, its antigen is unknown. The germline V gene has CDR1 SGHRS and CDR2 YFSETQ. CDR3 length: 15 residues. V shed 2 bases and J 4 bases; nucleotides not matched to a gene: 3. This entry is derived from a study of cytomegalovirus exposure and HLA in healthy donors. Study-level background: According to later analysis, the same platform produced the 120 or so validation and several hundred first-cohort repertoires.

Findings of the study overall: In vitro checks showed that three CMV-associated chains really do target CMV antigens. TCR clusters originating in the first cohort tended to co-occur in the roughly 130 validation repertoires, according to a later analysis.

Profiling relied on immunoSEQ multiplex PCR, and the TCRdb table lists in-frame clones only, not all of them. The sample has 200,000 to 250,000 clones, roughly 88% seen once. The donors formed part of the 120-subject validation cohort, distinct from the roughly 640-subject first cohort. The rearrangement joins TRBV5-1 to TRBJ2-2; 9 positions match TRBD1. This clonotype originated in a woman aged 25-40 years in good health and CMV-seropositive. The specimen sequenced was PBMCs. In nucleotides, the CDR3 is TGCGCCAGCAGCTTCAACAGGGGGCCCACCGGGGAGCTGTTTTTT. This codes for CASSFNRGPTGELFF. The full variable domain, completed using reference TRBV5-1 and TRBJ2-2, is KAGVTQTPRYLIKTRGQQVTLSCSPISGHRSVSWYQQTPGQGLQFLFEYFSETQRNKGNFPGRFSGRQFSNSRSEMNVSTLELGDSALYLCASSFNRGPTGELFFGEGSRLTVL.